This TCR beta chain emerged from a study of shared clonotypes between healthy human individuals. Study-level results: The genetic and exposure-history diversity represented was limited by few donors.

The CDR3 runs 15 residues. Germline-derived CDR1 and CDR2 are MNHEY and SMNVEV (reference sequence). V gave up 0 bases and J gave up 4 bases, with 13 bases separating them. CD8 cells classed as naive were CD45RO-negative and positively selected for CCR7, excluding terminally differentiated effector memory CD45RA+ cells. A remark on this clone: The antigen is undetermined.

Original processing notes: Junction-only sequences produced by ImmunoSEQ had no quality scores, so filtering differed. Produced via immunoSEQ multiplex PCR; TCRdb's table is partial and in-frame only. V and J calls and clone size are copied from that table; D and trimming were computed from the DNA. The sample includes about 680,000 clones, approximately 90% of them seen just once. This clonotype was sampled from a man aged 25-40 years in good health. The sample was naive CD8+ T cells sorted from blood. J is TRBJ2-7 and V is TRBV27; weak D call: TRBD2 (5 bases). The CDR3 sequence is CASSLSGASQYEQYF. CDR3 sequence (DNA): TGTGCCAGCAGTTTATCAGGAGCTAGCCAGTACGAGCAGTACTTC.